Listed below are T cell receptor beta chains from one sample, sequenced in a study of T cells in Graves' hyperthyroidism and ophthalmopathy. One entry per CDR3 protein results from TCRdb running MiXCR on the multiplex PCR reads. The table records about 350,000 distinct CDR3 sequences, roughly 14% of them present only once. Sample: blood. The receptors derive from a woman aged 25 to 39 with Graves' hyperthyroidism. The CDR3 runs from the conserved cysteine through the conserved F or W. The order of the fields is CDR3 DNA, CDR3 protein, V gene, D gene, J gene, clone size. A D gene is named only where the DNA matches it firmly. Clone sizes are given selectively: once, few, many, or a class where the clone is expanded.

TGTGCCAGCAGCAGGGGGACAGTGGTCGAAGAGGGGCACGAGCAGTACTTC | CASSRGTVVEEGHEQYF | TRBV13 | TRBD1 | TRBJ2-7 | many
TGTGCCAGCAGCTTAGTCCTAGCCCCCCGGGAGCTGTTTTTT | CASSLVLAPRELFF | TRBV13 | NA | TRBJ2-2 | NA
TGTGCCAGCAGTTTAGCAGGAGGGGGATCCTACGAGCAGTACTTC | CASSLAGGGSYEQYF | TRBV28 | NA | TRBJ2-7 | many
TGTGCCAGCAGCCAGCCGGCTCCCTACGAGCAGTACTTC | CASSQPAPYEQYF | TRBV3-1 | NA | TRBJ2-7 | NA
TGTGCCAGCATGACGACTCAGCCCCAGCATTTT | CASMTTQPQHF | TRBV28 | NA | TRBJ1-5 | NA
TGTGCCAGTAGCTCGTCCAAAGGGGCGGGAGAGACCCAGTACTTC | CASSSSKGAGETQYF | TRBV19 | NA | TRBJ2-5 | NA
TGTGCCAGCACTAGCGGGAGGAATATTGGGGCGAATGAGCAGTTCTTC | CASTSGRNIGANEQFF | TRBV2 | TRBD2 | TRBJ2-1 | NA
TGTGCCTGGAGTTTCGGGGGCGGGAGAGAAAACATTCAGTACTTC | CAWSFGGGRENIQYF | TRBV30 | NA | TRBJ2-4 | few
TGCGCCAGCAGCCATTACAGGGAGTCGGCAAACACCATATATTTT | CASSHYRESANTIYF | TRBV4-1 | NA | TRBJ1-3 | few
TGTGCCACCGCCAAGGGGGACCGCAATCAGCCCCAGCATTTT | CATAKGDRNQPQHF | TRBV10-3 | NA | TRBJ1-5 | many
TGTGCCTGGAGGGGGGCCGTAGGGAACACTGAAGCTTTCTTT | CAWRGAVGNTEAFF | TRBV30 | NA | TRBJ1-1 | few
TGTGCCAGCAGCCTTACAGGGGGCTCCTATAATTCACCCCTCCACTTT | CASSLTGGSYNSPLHF | TRBV27 | TRBD1 | TRBJ1-6 | many
TGTGCCTGGAGTGAAGGGGATAGCACTGAAGCTTTCTTT | CAWSEGDSTEAFF | TRBV30 | NA | TRBJ1-1 | few
TGTGCCAGCAGCCGACAGGTGTGGGACACTGAAGCTTTCTTT | CASSRQVWDTEAFF | TRBV3-1 | NA | TRBJ1-1 | NA
TGCAGTGCTAGAGTTGGAGGCAGGCTGAAAAATCAGCCCCAGCATTTT | CSARVGGRLKNQPQHF | TRBV20-1 | NA | TRBJ1-5 | few
TGTGCCAGCAGCCAAGTAAGGGGCGGGGGGGGGCGGAATGAGCAGTTCTTC | CASSQVRGGGGRNEQFF | TRBV4-2 | TRBD2 | TRBJ2-1 | few
TGTGCCAGCAGTTACGTAGCTAACTATGACTACACCTTC | CASSYVANYDYTF | TRBV6-2/TRBV6-3 | NA | TRBJ1-2 | NA
TGTGCCAGCAGCTTAGAGGCAGGGCTGGATTTCTTT | CASSLEAGLDFF | TRBV7-9 | NA | TRBJ1-1 | few
TGCAGCGTAAGACTAGCGGGAGCCTACGAGCAGTACTTC | CSVRLAGAYEQYF | TRBV29-1 | TRBD2 | TRBJ2-7 | few
TGTGCCAGCAGCTTCCCCACTGAAAAAGCTTTCTTT | CASSFPTEKAFF | TRBV11-2 | NA | TRBJ1-1 | few
TGCAGCGTTGTCGTGGGGGCCGGGGGGAACTATGGCTACACCTTC | CSVVVGAGGNYGYTF | TRBV29-1 | NA | TRBJ1-2 | NA
TGTGCCAGCACCATCTTGGGGCCAGGGGTTCTCGGCACTGAAGCTTTCTTT | CASTILGPGVLGTEAFF | TRBV11-2 | NA | TRBJ1-1 | many
TGCAGCTCTGGGGGGGTTCGATACAATGAGCAGTTCTTC | CSSGGVRYNEQFF | TRBV29-1 | TRBD2 | TRBJ2-1 | many
TGTGCCAGTCTAAACCTGAGAGGGCCGGGTTACAATGAGCAGTTCTTC | CASLNLRGPGYNEQFF | TRBV11-2 | NA | TRBJ2-1 | NA
TGTGCCAGCAGTGCGACTAGCGGGGGAAGTGAGCAGTTCTTC | CASSATSGGSEQFF | TRBV2 | TRBD2 | TRBJ2-1 | few
TGTGCCAGCAGATATCCAAAAGTGACTGAAGCTTTCTTT | CASRYPKVTEAFF | TRBV28 | NA | TRBJ1-1 | many
TGCAGTGCTAGAGAACTTGGCTACGAGCAGTACTTC | CSARELGYEQYF | TRBV20-1 | NA | TRBJ2-7 | NA
TGCGCCAGCAGCTTGGCGGACCCTTTACGGCAGGCTTTCTTT | CASSLADPLRQAFF | TRBV5-1 | NA | TRBJ1-1 | few
TGTGCCACCAGTAGCACCGCCTGGACTAGCGGGAGGGCTTTCGATGAGCAGTTCTTC | CATSSTAWTSGRAFDEQFF | TRBV24-1 | TRBD2 | TRBJ2-1 | many
TGCGCCAGCAACCCGGACGGGAGAGCCACTGAAGCTTTCTTT | CASNPDGRATEAFF | TRBV5-1 | NA | TRBJ1-1 | many
TGTGCCAGCAGCCACGCGGGGGGCCTGACCCGTGAAGCTTTCTTT | CASSHAGGLTREAFF | TRBV5-5 | NA | TRBJ1-1 | NA
TGTGCCAGCAGTTCTACCCAGGGCCCGGGATCACCCCTCCACTTT | CASSSTQGPGSPLHF | TRBV12-3/TRBV12-4 | NA | TRBJ1-6 | many
TGTGCCAGCAGCTTACGTCTATATGAGCAGTTCTTC | CASSLRLYEQFF | TRBV7-9 | NA | TRBJ2-1 | few
TGCAGTGGGGATGGGCGGGAGGACACAGATACGCAGTATTTT | CSGDGREDTDTQYF | TRBV20-1 | TRBD2 | TRBJ2-3 | many
TGCAGCGCAAGCGGGGGGAACACCGGGGAGCTGTTTTTT | CSASGGNTGELFF | TRBV29-1 | TRBD2 | TRBJ2-2 | many
TGTGCCAGCAGCCAACTACCGGGACCGAGACTTTTACTAAACACCGGGGAGCTGTTTTTT | CASSQLPGPRLLLNTGELFF | TRBV7-9 | NA | TRBJ2-2 | NA
TGTGCCAGCAGCCCGGGGACTAGCGGGATGTACTTC | CASSPGTSGMYF | TRBV3-1 | TRBD2 | TRBJ2-5 | few
TGTGCCAGCAGCTTAGAGTCCTGGGGACAGGGGGCCAAGACCCAGTACTTC | CASSLESWGQGAKTQYF | TRBV11-2 | TRBD1 | TRBJ2-5 | few
TGTGTCAGCAGCCTAGGGGGAGCACAAGAGACCCAGTACTTC | CVSSLGGAQETQYF | TRBV7-2 | NA | TRBJ2-5 | NA
TGTGCCAGCAGCTTGTCCAAACTGGGGGGCACAGATACGCAGTATTTT | CASSLSKLGGTDTQYF | TRBV5-5 | NA | TRBJ2-3 | many
TGTGCCAGCAGTTTATCCAGCCGGGTTAATGAAAAACTGTTTTTT | CASSLSSRVNEKLFF | TRBV27 | NA | TRBJ1-4 | many
TGTGCCAGCAGCCAATCCGCGAGCGGGAGGGCCAACACAGATACGCAGTATTTT | CASSQSASGRANTDTQYF | TRBV16 | TRBD2 | TRBJ2-3 | many
TGCGCCAGCAGTCAATCCCTAGCGGGCACAGATACGCAGTATTTT | CASSQSLAGTDTQYF | TRBV4-3 | TRBD2 | TRBJ2-3 | NA
TGTGCCAGCAGCTCAGGGGGCTACCCCACGAACACTGAAGCTTTCTTT | CASSSGGYPTNTEAFF | TRBV6-1 | TRBD1 | TRBJ1-1 | few
TGCAGTGCCGGTGAGACTGGGACAGGGTATCAGCCCCAGCATTTT | CSAGETGTGYQPQHF | TRBV20-1 | TRBD1 | TRBJ1-5 | few
TGCAGCGTCGGGAAATGGACTAGCGGGCGGACCTACGAGCAGTACTTC | CSVGKWTSGRTYEQYF | TRBV29-1 | TRBD2 | TRBJ2-7 | few
TGTGCCGTAGGAAAGGGCACGTCCTACGAGCAGTACTTC | CAVGKGTSYEQYF | TRBV24-1 | NA | TRBJ2-7 | many
TGTGCCAGCAGTTTGCGAGGGGAGGGAGGTACGCAGTATTTT | CASSLRGEGGTQYF | TRBV28 | TRBD2 | TRBJ2-3 | many
TGTGCCAGCAGAAACCGGGACAGCTATTCACCCCTCCACTTT | CASRNRDSYSPLHF | TRBV12-3/TRBV12-4 | TRBD1 | TRBJ1-6 | many